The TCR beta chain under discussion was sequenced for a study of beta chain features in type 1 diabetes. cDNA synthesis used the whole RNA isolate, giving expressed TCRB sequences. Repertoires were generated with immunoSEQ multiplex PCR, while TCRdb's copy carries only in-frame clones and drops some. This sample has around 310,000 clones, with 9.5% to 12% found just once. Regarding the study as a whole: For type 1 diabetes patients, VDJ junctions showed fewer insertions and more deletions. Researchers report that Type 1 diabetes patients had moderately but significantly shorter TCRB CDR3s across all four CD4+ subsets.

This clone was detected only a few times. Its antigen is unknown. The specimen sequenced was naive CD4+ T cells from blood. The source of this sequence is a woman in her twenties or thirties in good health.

The CDR3 loop reads CASSLGSGRGGEQFF. Here the CDR3 DNA reads TGCGCCAGCAGCTTGGGTAGCGGGAGGGGCGGTGAGCAGTTCTTC. This rearrangement joins TRBV5-1 to TRBJ2-1; 11 bases align to TRBD2. Germline lookup yields CDR1 SGHRS and CDR2 YFSETQ. The junction had 5 bases not matched to a gene; V was cut back by 0 bases and J by 9 bases. The CDR3 runs to 15 residues.